This TCR beta chain was retrieved from a study of metastatic and nonmetastatic thyroid tumors. Study information: The authors compared repertoires across blood and tumor or nodule tissue from malignant and benign thyroid patients.

This clone was seen at least ten times. Its specificity is not known. TCRdb re-called clones via MiXCR from the PCR reads. The table lists tens of thousands of clones, roughly a sixth of them singletons, with 6.2% in the top ten. CDR1 is SGHTA, CDR2 FQGTGA, per germline. This CDR3 comprises 18 residues. J gave up 4 bases and V 5 bases, and 17 bases lay outside the gene matches. All patients were untreated before thyroid surgery. Study-wide results and caveats: Significantly higher TCR beta diversity was reportedly seen in malignant thyroid tumors than benign nodules, in blood and tumor.

The rearrangement joins TRBV7-3 to TRBJ2-1, with 7 bases matching TRBD2. The sequencing sample was made of blood. This clonotype was sampled from a male donor with papillary thyroid cancer or a benign thyroid nodule (not recorded which). Some clones in this sample may be carry-over from other donors' samples. As DNA, the CDR3 is TGTGCCAGCAGCCCAAGCCCGGCCCCTAGCGGTGGGTACAATGAGCAGTTCTTC. It is translated as CASSPSPAPSGGYNEQFF. Full variable domain (missing parts from reference TRBV7-3 and TRBJ2-1): GAGVSQTPSNKVTEKGKYVELRCDPISGHTALYWYRQSLGQGPEFLIYFQGTGAADDSGLPNDRFFAVRPEGSVSTLKIQRTERGDSAVYLCASSPSPAPSGGYNEQFFGPGTRLTVL.